Below are 18 T cell receptor beta chains sequenced from a single sample in a study of Graves' ophthalmopathy and Graves' hyperthyroidism (dated by TCRdb to the late 2010s). TCRdb names Illumina HiSeq 2000 as the instrument used. For repertoire sequencing, the TCR beta CDR3 regions were amplified from RNA transcripts. The first round was an RT-PCR using HTBI primers with the Qiagen OneStep RT-PCR kit, and this first round was followed by a second-round multiplex PCR, then size selection and purification. The public reads were reanalyzed by TCRdb: fastp trimming at Q25, MiXCR alignment, in-frame beta chains only. Entries that share a CDR3 protein sequence are merged under the most common genes and DNA. Present in this sample are 560,000 or so distinct CDR3 sequences, less than 45% of which were seen just once. 4% to 5% of the sample is in the top ten clones. The sequenced material came from peripheral blood or thyroid tissue (not recorded which). Source of these receptors: an adult man with Graves' hyperthyroidism.

With regard to this clonotype: This sequence may be a read error, since a much larger clone differs from it by one base. The chain uses TRBV4-1 and TRBJ2-7, with TRBD1 as a possible D gene (5 bases). Germline loops: CDR1 MGHRA, CDR2 YSYEKL. The ends were cut back, 1 base at V and 0 bases at J, with 7 bases in the middle. This CDR3 is built from 14 residues. This CDR3 is CASSQVDSSYEQYF. DNA for the CDR3: TGCGCCAGCAGCCAAGTCGACAGCTCCTACGAGCAGTACTTC.

The V and J genes are TRBV10-3 and TRBJ2-7, with 10 positions matching TRBD1. The DNA end is a closer match to TRBJ2-1, so the J assignment may be wrong. The CDR3 loop spans 15 amino acids. Germline V gene data show CDR1 as ENHRY and CDR2 as SYGVKD. DNA for the CDR3: TGTGCCATCAGAGGACAGGGGGTCTCCTACAATGAGCAGTTCTTC. This encodes CAIRGQGVSYNEQFF.

The CDR3 nucleotides read TGTGCCAGCAGCCCTCAGGGGCGGAGTGAAAAACTGTTTTTT. It translates to CASSPQGRSEKLFF. The chain links TRBV3-1 to TRBJ1-4; D possibly corresponds to TRBD1 (6 bases). Germline V gene sequence: CDR1 LGHDT, CDR2 YNNKEL (reference sequence). Trimming removed 4 bases from V and 7 bases from J, with 13 bases in between. This CDR3 spans 14 amino acids. Looking up the rest from reference TRBV3-1 and TRBJ1-4 gives the full variable domain: DTAVSQTPKYLVTQMGNDKSIKCEQNLGHDTMYWYKQDSKKFLKIMFSYNNKELIINETVPNRFSPKSPDKAHLNLHINSLELGDSAVYFCASSPQGRSEKLFFGSGTQLSVL.

The table lists this clonotype with a few counts. The CDR3 does not close with the conserved phenylalanine or tryptophan, likely indicating a read error. V usage is TRBV10-2 and J usage is TRBJ2-7; TRBD1 is a possible D gene (5 bases). Germline V gene data show CDR1 as WSHSY and CDR2 as SAAADI. Trimming took 2 bases from V and 5 from J, leaving 19 bases between them. The CDR3 totals 16 residues. The DNA of the CDR3 is TGCGCCAGCAGTGAGGAAGGGGCCGCTGGGTATCACGAGCAGTACATC. This codes for CASSEEGAAGYHEQYI.

This clonotype occurred many times. The chain employs TRBV6-6 and TRBJ1-4; D not certain. This CDR3 is built from 16 residues. Germline loops: CDR1 MNHNY, CDR2 SVGAGI (reference sequence). Trimming removed 5 bases at V and 1 base at J, with 14 bases between. The DNA for the CDR3 is TGTGCCAGCAGTCCCCCGGCCAGGCAAACTAATGAAAAACTGTTTTTT. Its protein is CASSPPARQTNEKLFF.

V usage is TRBV2 and J usage is TRBJ2-6; 7 bases line up with TRBD2. This CDR3 is 17 amino acids long. J lost 4 bases, V lost 10 bases, and 16 bases had no gene match. Germline V gives CDR1 SNHLY, CDR2 FYNNEI. CDR3 in DNA: TGTGCCACCAGCCCGGGGACGGGGGGATGGGGGGCCAACGTCCTGACTTTC. It encodes CATSPGTGGWGANVLTF.

Of note for this clonotype: A much larger clone lies one base from this, so it may be a read error. The rearrangement links TRBV7-9 to TRBJ1-5, with D maybe TRBD1 (5 bases). From germline, CDR1 is SEHNR and CDR2 FQNEAQ (reference sequence). CDR3 length: 12 amino acids. Trimming took off 9 bases at V and 4 bases at J, with 10 bases between the two ends. This chain's CDR3 is CARQQENQPQHF. The CDR3 DNA reads as TGTGCCAGGCAACAGGAGAATCAGCCCCAGCATTTT.

This clonotype has a count of ten or more. The rearrangement joins TRBV6-5 to TRBJ1-2, with 7 bases that match TRBD1. The trim removed 4 bases at V and 8 bases at J, leaving 13 bases unmatched. Germline V CDR1 and CDR2: MNHEY, SVGAGI. The CDR3 totals 15 residues. The chain's CDR3 is CASSSTLTGREGYTF. The CDR3 DNA is TGTGCCAGCAGTTCCACTTTGACAGGGCGAGAGGGCTACACCTTC.

Concerning this clonotype: At one end, the junction sequence differs from germline, possibly due to a read error. CDR3 loop: CASSKDRLETQYF. As DNA, the CDR3 is TGTGCTAGCAGCAAGGACAGGCTGGAGACCCAGTACTTC. This chain joins TRBV7-7 and TRBJ2-5, with 7 bases aligning to TRBD1. This CDR3 region has 13 residues. Germline V lookup: CDR1 SSHAT, CDR2 FNYEAQ (reference sequence).

Notes on this clonotype: A much larger clone lies one base from this, so it may be a read error. As the CDR3 is not closed by the conserved phenylalanine or tryptophan, this likely results from a read error. The chain combines TRBV2 with TRBJ2-7; 8 nucleotides match TRBD1. V lost 3 bases to trimming and J lost 4 bases; unmatched junction nucleotides: 5. This CDR3 contains 14 residues. Germline V lookup: CDR1 SNHLY, CDR2 FYNNEI. The CDR3 sequence: CASSDSGGAYEQYI. CDR3 DNA: TGTGCCAGCAGTGATTCAGGGGGCGCATACGAGCAGTACATC.

The chain links TRBV5-1 to TRBJ2-7; weak D call: TRBD2 (7 bases). Germline-derived CDR1 and CDR2 are SGHRS and YFSETQ. Trimming took off 6 bases at V and 8 bases at J, with 21 bases between the two ends. CDR3 length: 14 amino acids. CDR3 residues: CASTAPGGAGKQYF. Written as DNA, the CDR3 is TGCGCCAGCACAGCCCCTGGGGGGGCGGGCAAGCAGTACTTC.

As for this clonotype: The conserved phenylalanine or tryptophan normally closing the CDR3 is absent here, so this likely arose from a read error. The limits of the CDR3 on the DNA are not certain, so only TCRdb's listed CDR3 is given. The chain recombines TRBV7-9 with TRBJ1-2; the DNA was not compared with TRBD1, the D call given in the table. The CDR3 has 8 amino acids, counting both end residues. Germline V lookup: CDR1 SEHNR, CDR2 FQNEAQ (reference sequence). The CDR3 here is CASSVIRQ.

This clonotype was picked up many times. V and J are TRBV6-1 and TRBJ1-2; D call uncertain. CDR1 is MNHNS, CDR2 SASEGT, per germline. Trimming took 2 bases from V and 10 from J, leaving 14 bases between them. CDR3 length equals 13 residues. This CDR3 is CASSEPGEVNYTF. CDR3 nucleotides: TGTGCCAGCAGTGAACCGGGTGAGGTCAACTACACCTTC.

This clonotype was observed at least ten times. The chain combines TRBV6-5 with TRBJ1-2; D ambiguous. The V gene lost 5 bases and the J gene lost 0 bases, with 10 bases spanning the gap. There are 14 residues in the CDR3. Germline V gene sequence: CDR1 MNHEY, CDR2 SVGAGI. Here the CDR3 DNA reads TGTGCCAGCAGTGCAGGTCTCACTAACTATGGCTACACCTTC. Translating it yields CASSAGLTNYGYTF.

The table lists this clonotype with a count of one. The chain uses TRBV7-9 and TRBJ1-5, with D possibly TRBD1 on 5 matching bases. The germline V gene has CDR1 SEHNR and CDR2 FQNEAQ (reference sequence). CDR3 size: 14 residues. The V and J ends lost 5 bases and 11 bases respectively, with 19 bases between them. CDR3 nucleotides: TGTGCCAGCAGCGGTAGCGGGGCACAAGAGACCCAGCATTTT. Translated, it gives CASSGSGAQETQHF.

The V gene is TRBV6-6, the J gene TRBJ1-1; 7 nucleotides line up with TRBD1. V gave up 8 bases and J gave up 1 base; unmatched junction bases: 7. Germline-derived CDR1 and CDR2 are MNHNY and SVGAGI (reference sequence). This CDR3 comprises 14 residues. CDR3 coding DNA: TGTGCCAGCGCCGCGACAGGGAGGAACACTGAAGCTTTCTTT. It encodes CASAATGRNTEAFF.

This chain uses TRBV9 with TRBJ2-7; D possibly corresponds to TRBD2 (5 bases). The V end was cut by 2 bases, the J end by 1 base, with 16 bases between. Looked up from germline, CDR1 is SGDLS and CDR2 is YYNGEE. This CDR3 comprises 16 residues. The CDR3 loop is CASSVDGGSKSYEQYF. Written as DNA, the CDR3 is TGTGCCAGCAGCGTTGACGGTGGGAGCAAATCCTACGAGCAGTACTTC.

The sample holds many counts of this clonotype. This chain links TRBV5-1 with TRBJ1-2; D is unclear. From germline, CDR1 is SGHRS and CDR2 YFSETQ. The germline V and J ends were trimmed by 3 bases and 3 bases, with 12 bases remaining between them. This CDR3 contains 14 residues. In DNA form, the CDR3 reads TGCGCCAGCAGCTCGAAGCTCCGGGACTATGGCTACACCTTC. It encodes CASSSKLRDYGYTF.